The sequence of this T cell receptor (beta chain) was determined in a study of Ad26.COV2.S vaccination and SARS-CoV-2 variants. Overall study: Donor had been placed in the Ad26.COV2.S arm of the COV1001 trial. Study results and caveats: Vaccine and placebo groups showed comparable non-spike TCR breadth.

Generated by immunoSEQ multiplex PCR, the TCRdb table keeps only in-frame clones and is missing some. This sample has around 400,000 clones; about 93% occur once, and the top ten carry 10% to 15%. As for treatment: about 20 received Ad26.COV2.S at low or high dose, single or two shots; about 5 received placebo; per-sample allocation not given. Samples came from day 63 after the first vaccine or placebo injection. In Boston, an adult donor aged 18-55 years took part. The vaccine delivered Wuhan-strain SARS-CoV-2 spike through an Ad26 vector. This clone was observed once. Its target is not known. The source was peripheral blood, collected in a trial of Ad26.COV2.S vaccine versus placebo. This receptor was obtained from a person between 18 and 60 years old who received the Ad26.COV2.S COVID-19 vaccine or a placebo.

The CDR3 region is CASSFGTARTHEQYF. In nucleotides, the CDR3 is TGTGCCAGCAGCTTCGGGACAGCCCGAACCCACGAGCAGTACTTC. The genes are TRBV5-4 and TRBJ2-7, with 7 bases identical to TRBD1. J lost 5 bases, V lost 2 bases, and 10 bases had no gene match. The CDR3 totals 15 residues. Germline V CDR1 and CDR2: SGHNT, YYREEE (reference sequence). Full variable domain (rest looked up from reference TRBV5-4 and TRBJ2-7): ETGVTQSPTHLIKTRGQQVTLRCSSQSGHNTVSWYQQALGQGPQFIFQYYREEENGRGNFPPRFSGLQFPNYSSELNVNALELDDSALYLCASSFGTARTHEQYFGPGTRLTVT.